The sequence of this T cell receptor beta chain was determined in a study of blood T cells in healthy people across ages. This clonotype was counted only a few times. Next came a second PCR, run for roughly 7 to 12 cycles, which used a sample-barcoded 5' primer along with a J-beta primer mix. Every sample gave at least 2.5 million paired-end reads containing CDR3. From the 5' RACE reads, TCRdb called clonotypes with MiXCR, one entry per CDR3 protein. This sample has over 1,500,000 distinct CDR3 sequences, with around 48% found just once. The receptor's source is a woman in her thirties or forties in good health. Sequences were obtained from blood.

The chain's CDR3 is CASSLLTSGVGNEQFF. CDR3 in DNA: TGCGCCAGCAGCTTGCTGACTAGCGGGGTAGGAAATGAGCAGTTCTTC. The chain recombines TRBV5-1 with TRBJ2-1; 11 nucleotides align to TRBD2. The CDR3 extends over 16 amino acids. The V gene end was trimmed by 1 base and the J gene end by 7 bases; junction bases not matched to a gene: 7. Germline assignment: CDR1 SGHRS and CDR2 YFSETQ.